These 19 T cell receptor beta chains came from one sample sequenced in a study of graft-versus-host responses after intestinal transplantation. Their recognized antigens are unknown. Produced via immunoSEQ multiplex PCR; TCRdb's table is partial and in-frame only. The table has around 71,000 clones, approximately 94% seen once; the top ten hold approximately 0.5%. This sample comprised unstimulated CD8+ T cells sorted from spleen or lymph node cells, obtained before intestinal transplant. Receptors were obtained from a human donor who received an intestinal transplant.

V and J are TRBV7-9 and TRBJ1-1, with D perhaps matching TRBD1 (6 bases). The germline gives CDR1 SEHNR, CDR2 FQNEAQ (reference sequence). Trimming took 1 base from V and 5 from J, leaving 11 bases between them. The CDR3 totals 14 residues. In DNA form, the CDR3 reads TGTGCCAGCAGCTTAGTTCAGGGGTTAACTGAAGCTTTCTTT. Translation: CASSLVQGLTEAFF.

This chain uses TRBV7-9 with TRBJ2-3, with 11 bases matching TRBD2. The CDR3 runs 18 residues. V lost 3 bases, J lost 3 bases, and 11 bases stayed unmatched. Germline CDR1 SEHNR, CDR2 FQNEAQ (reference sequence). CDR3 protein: CASSFPFSGRAGTDTQYF. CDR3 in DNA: TGTGCCAGCAGCTTCCCTTTTAGCGGGAGGGCCGGTACAGATACGCAGTATTTT.

The CDR3 sequence: CASSQEGIGIIGYTF. The CDR3 bases are TGCGCCAGCAGCCAAGAAGGCATTGGGATCATAGGCTACACCTTC. The chain employs TRBV4-1 and TRBJ1-2; no firm D call. V was pared by 0 bases and J by 8 bases, with 16 bases between. In germline, CDR1 is MGHRA, CDR2 YSYEKL. CDR3 length: 15 residues.

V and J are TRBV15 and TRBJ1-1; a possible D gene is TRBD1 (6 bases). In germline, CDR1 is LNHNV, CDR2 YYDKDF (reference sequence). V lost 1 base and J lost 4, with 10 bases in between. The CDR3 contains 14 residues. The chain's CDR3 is CATSRGGAATEAFF. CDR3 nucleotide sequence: TGTGCCACCAGCAGAGGGGGGGCGGCCACTGAAGCTTTCTTT. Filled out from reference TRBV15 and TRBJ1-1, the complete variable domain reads DAMVIQNPRYQVTQFGKPVTLSCSQTLNHNVMYWYQQKSSQAPKLLFHYYDKDFNNEADTPDNFQSRRPNTSFCFLDIRSPGLGDTAMYLCATSRGGAATEAFFGQGTRLTVV.

The CDR3 DNA sequence: TGCGCCAGCAGTGACCCCGGGAGTAATGAAAAACTGTTTTTT. This gives the protein CASSDPGSNEKLFF. The rearrangement links TRBV10-2 to TRBJ1-4; D gene ambiguous. The CDR3 contains 14 residues. The V gene's germline CDR1 is WSHSY and CDR2 SAAADI. Trimming took 3 bases from V and 4 from J, leaving 9 bases between them.

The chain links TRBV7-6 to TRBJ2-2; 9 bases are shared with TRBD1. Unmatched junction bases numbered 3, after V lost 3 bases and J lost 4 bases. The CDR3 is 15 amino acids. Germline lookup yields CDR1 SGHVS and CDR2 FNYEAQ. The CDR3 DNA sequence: TGTGCCAGCAGCTTGTGGACAGGGGCCACCGGGGAGCTGTTTTTT. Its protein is CASSLWTGATGELFF.

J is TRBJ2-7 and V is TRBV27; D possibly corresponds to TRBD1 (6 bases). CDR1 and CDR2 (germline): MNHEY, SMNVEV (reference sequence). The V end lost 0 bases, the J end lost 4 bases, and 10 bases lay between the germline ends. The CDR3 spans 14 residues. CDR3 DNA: TGTGCCAGCAGTTTATCGGGCAGGGGTTACGAGCAGTACTTC. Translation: CASSLSGRGYEQYF.

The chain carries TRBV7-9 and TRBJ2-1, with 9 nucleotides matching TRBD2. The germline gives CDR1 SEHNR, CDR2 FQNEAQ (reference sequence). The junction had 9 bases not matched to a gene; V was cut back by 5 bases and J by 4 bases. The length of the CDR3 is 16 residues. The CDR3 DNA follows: TGTGCCAGCAGCCCCCCCTCTAGCGGGACGTACAATGAGCAGTTCTTC. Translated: CASSPPSSGTYNEQFF.

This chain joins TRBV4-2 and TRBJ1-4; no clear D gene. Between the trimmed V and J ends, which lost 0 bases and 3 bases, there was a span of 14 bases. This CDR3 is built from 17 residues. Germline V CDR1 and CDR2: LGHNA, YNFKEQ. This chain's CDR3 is CASSQDPDRDPNEKLFF. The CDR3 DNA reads TGTGCCAGCAGCCAAGATCCGGACCGAGACCCTAATGAAAAACTGTTTTTT.

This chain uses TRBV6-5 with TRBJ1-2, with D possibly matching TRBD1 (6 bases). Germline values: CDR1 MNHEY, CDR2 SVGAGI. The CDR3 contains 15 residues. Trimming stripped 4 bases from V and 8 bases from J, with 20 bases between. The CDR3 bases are TGTGCCAGCAGTTTCCCGGACGGAGAGGGGGTCGGCTACACCTTC. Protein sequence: CASSFPDGEGVGYTF.

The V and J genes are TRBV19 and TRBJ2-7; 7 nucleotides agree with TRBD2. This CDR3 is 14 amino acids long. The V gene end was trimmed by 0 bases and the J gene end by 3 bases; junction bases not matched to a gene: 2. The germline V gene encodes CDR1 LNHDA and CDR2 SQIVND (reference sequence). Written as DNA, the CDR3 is TGTGCCAGTAGTATAGAGCTAGCGGACTACGAGCAGTACTTC. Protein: CASSIELADYEQYF.

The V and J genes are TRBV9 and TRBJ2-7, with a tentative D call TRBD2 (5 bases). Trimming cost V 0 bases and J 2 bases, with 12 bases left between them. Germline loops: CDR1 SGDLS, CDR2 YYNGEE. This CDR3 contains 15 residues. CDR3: CASSVAVGDPYEQYF. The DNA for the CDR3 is TGTGCCAGCAGCGTAGCAGTGGGAGACCCCTACGAGCAGTACTTC. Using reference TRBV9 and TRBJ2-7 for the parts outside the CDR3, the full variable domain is DSGVTQTPKHLITATGQRVTLRCSPRSGDLSVYWYQQSLDQGLQFLIQYYNGEERAKGNILERFSAQQFPDLHSELNLSSLELGDSALYFCASSVAVGDPYEQYFGPGTRLTVT.

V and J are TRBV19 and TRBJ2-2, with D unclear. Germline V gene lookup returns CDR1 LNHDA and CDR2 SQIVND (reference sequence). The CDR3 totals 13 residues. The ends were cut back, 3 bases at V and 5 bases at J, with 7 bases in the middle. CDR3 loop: CASSISVTGELFF. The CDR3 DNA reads TGTGCCAGTAGTATTTCAGTAACCGGGGAGCTGTTTTTT.

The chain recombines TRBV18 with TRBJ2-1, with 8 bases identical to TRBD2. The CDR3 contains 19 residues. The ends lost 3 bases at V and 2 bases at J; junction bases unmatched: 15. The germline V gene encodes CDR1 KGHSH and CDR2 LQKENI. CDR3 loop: CASSPYEWTSYRAYNEQFF. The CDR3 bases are TGTGCCAGCTCACCCTACGAGTGGACTAGCTATCGGGCCTACAATGAGCAGTTCTTC.

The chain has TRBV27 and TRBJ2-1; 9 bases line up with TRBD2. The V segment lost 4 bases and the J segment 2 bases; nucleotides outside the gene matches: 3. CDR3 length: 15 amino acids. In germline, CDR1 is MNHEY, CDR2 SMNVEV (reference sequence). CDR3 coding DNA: TGTGCCAGCAGTTCAGGGACTAGCCCCTACAATGAGCAGTTCTTC. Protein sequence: CASSSGTSPYNEQFF.

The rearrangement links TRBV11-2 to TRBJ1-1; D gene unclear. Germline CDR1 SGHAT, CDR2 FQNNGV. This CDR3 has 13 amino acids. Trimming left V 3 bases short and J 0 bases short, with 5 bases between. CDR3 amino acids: CASSFPMNTEAFF. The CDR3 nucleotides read TGTGCCAGCAGCTTTCCCATGAACACTGAAGCTTTCTTT.

CDR3 in DNA: TGCAGCGTCCTTCCTCTAGTGAGGCGTGGGATGAACACTGAAGCTTTCTTT. As protein: CSVLPLVRRGMNTEAFF. This chain joins TRBV29-1 and TRBJ1-1; D not resolved. CDR3 length: 17 amino acids. V dropped 6 bases and J dropped 0 bases, with 23 bases sitting between them. The germline gives CDR1 SQVTM, CDR2 ANQGSEA.

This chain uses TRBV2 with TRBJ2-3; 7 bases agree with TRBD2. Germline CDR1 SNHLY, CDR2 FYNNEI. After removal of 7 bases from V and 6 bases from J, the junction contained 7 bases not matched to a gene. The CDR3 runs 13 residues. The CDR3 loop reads CASNGAAGDTQYF. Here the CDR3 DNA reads TGTGCCAGCAATGGGGCAGCGGGGGATACGCAGTATTTT. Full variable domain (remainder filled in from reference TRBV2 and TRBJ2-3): EPEVTQTPSHQVTQMGQEVILRCVPISNHLYFYWYRQILGQKVEFLVSFYNNEISEKSEIFDDQFSVERPDGSNFTLKIRSTKLEDSAMYFCASNGAAGDTQYFGPGTRLTVL.

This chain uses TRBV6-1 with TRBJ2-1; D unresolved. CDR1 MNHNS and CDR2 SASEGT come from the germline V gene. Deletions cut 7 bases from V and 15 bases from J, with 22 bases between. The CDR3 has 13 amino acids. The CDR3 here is CASTSPGHPSSFF. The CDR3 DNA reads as TGTGCCAGCACCTCCCCGGGCCACCCCTCATCGTTCTTC.